This TCR beta chain was retrieved from a study of neurological immune-mediated disorders. The cDNA was produced through 5'RACE with 10-nucleotide random UMIs. TCRdb used MiXCR to reprocess the 5' RACE reads, holding one entry per CDR3 protein. The sample records tens of thousands of distinct CDR3 sequences, roughly 3.2% being singletons. This clonotype was observed at least ten times. Sample time point: longitudinal time-point 1 (baseline). Per germline, CDR1 SGHRS and CDR2 YFSETQ. Trimming took off 2 bases at V and 4 bases at J, with 13 bases between the two ends. The CDR3 contains 15 residues. Sequenced input: PBMCs. The receptor was derived from an older woman with multiple sclerosis. V usage is TRBV5-1 and J usage is TRBJ2-1, with D possibly matching TRBD1 (6 bases). CDR3 coding DNA: TGCGCCAGCAGCTTCAGGACAGATCAATACAATGAGCAGTTCTTC. This codes for CASSFRTDQYNEQFF.